The 32 T cell receptor beta chains presented below share a single source sample, sequenced in a study of CXCR3-negative and CXCR3-positive naive CD8 T cells. UMI-labeled 5' RACE TRB cDNA libraries were prepared from the cells. TCRdb re-called the 5' RACE reads and shows each CDR3 protein once, DNA omitted. The sample's table shows roughly 56,000 distinct CDR3 sequences. Sequences were obtained from naive CXCR3- CD8+ T cells from blood. Subset described: CD45RO-CCR7+CD27+CD95- naive CD8+ T cells lacking CXCR3 (TNR3-). The origin of the receptors is a human donor in good health. Some clones in this sample may be carry-over from other donors' samples.

The CDR3 reads CASSSLSDEQFF. The chain uses TRBV7-6 and TRBJ2-1. The CDR3 covers 12 residues. Germline CDR1 reads SGHVS; CDR2 reads FNYEAQ.

The chain has TRBV21-1 and TRBJ2-7; TCRdb indicates TRBD2, and absent DNA this call remains unverified. TRBV21-1 is flagged as a pseudogene. CDR3 size: 14 residues. CDR3 loop: CASSGAGGPDEQYF.

The chain has TRBV28 and TRBJ2-7. CDR1 is MDHEN and CDR2 is SYDVKM in the germline V gene. The CDR3 is 11 residues long. CDR3 amino acids: CASSFFYEQYF.

The V call is TRBV20-1, the J call TRBJ2-3; TCRdb returns TRBD2, unconfirmable since there is no DNA. This CDR3 is 15 amino acids long. Germline V gene data show CDR1 as DFQATT and CDR2 as SNEGSKA (reference sequence). This CDR3 reads CSAWLLAGDTDTQYF.

The chain uses TRBV27 and TRBJ2-7; TCRdb outputs TRBD1, but without DNA this stays unchecked. There are 13 residues in the CDR3. Germline V gives CDR1 MNHEY, CDR2 SMNVEV (reference sequence). CDR3 sequence: CASSPLTGYEQYF.

The CDR3 loop is CSVAGPGTLNTEAFF. The chain carries TRBV29-1 and TRBJ1-1; the D call from TCRdb, TRBD1, cannot be confirmed without DNA. Per germline, CDR1 SQVTM and CDR2 ANQGSEA. CDR3 size: 15 residues.

The V call is TRBV12-3 or TRBV12-4, the J call TRBJ2-1. This CDR3 comprises 11 residues. The chain's CDR3 is CASSSGGEQFF.

The J gene is TRBJ2-2, the V gene TRBV7-2; as DNA is missing, the TRBD2 call by TCRdb cannot be tested. The CDR3 is 17 amino acids. Germline V lookup: CDR1 SGHTA, CDR2 FQGNSA. CDR3 residues: CASSFPALTSAAGELFF.

The V gene is TRBV29-1, the J gene TRBJ2-3. Germline V gives CDR1 SQVTM, CDR2 ANQGSEA. The CDR3 is 14 residues long. The CDR3 region is CSVENWDSTDTQYF.

The V and J genes are TRBV3-1 and TRBJ2-1; TCRdb picks TRBD2, but there is no DNA to check that call. Germline lookup yields CDR1 LGHDT and CDR2 YNNKEL (reference sequence). The CDR3 covers 13 residues. CDR3 residues: CASSQLAGAEQFF.

The chain has TRBV6-5 and TRBJ2-7; TCRdb designates TRBD1, a call that cannot be tested without DNA. This CDR3 is built from 14 residues. Per germline, CDR1 MNHEY and CDR2 SVGAGI. The CDR3 is CASSYSTRGVEQYF.

The J gene is TRBJ1-2, the V gene TRBV12-3 or TRBV12-4; the D gene TCRdb calls, TRBD1, cannot be checked with no DNA. The CDR3 covers 14 residues. This CDR3 reads CASSLLGAVDGYTF.

CDR3 sequence reads: CASSVRRGPETYTDTQYF. The genes are TRBV9 and TRBJ2-3; without DNA, the TCRdb call of TRBD1 cannot be checked. Germline V lookup: CDR1 SGDLS, CDR2 YYNGEE. The CDR3 runs 18 residues.

CDR3 sequence: CASSYARQGPEQYF. The rearrangement joins TRBV6-2 or TRBV6-3 to TRBJ2-7; as DNA is missing, the TRBD1 call by TCRdb cannot be tested. The CDR3 totals 14 residues. The germline CDR1 and CDR2 sequences are MNHEY and SVGEGT.

The chain links TRBV6-5 to TRBJ2-5; absent DNA, TCRdb's TRBD1 call cannot be checked. The CDR3 totals 15 residues. The germline gives CDR1 MNHEY, CDR2 SVGAGI. This CDR3 reads CASSYRDSLQETQYF.

The chain is built from TRBV4-3 and TRBJ1-3; TCRdb returns TRBD1, unconfirmable since there is no DNA. This CDR3 is built from 18 residues. Germline V gene sequence: CDR1 LGHNA, CDR2 YSLEER. CDR3 sequence: CASSQDRSRGLSGNTIYF.

CDR3 residues: CASTQPRGPTEAFF. The rearrangement uses TRBV7-9 and TRBJ1-1; TCRdb's D gene call, TRBD1, goes unchecked for lack of DNA. The CDR3 is 14 residues long. Germline V gene lookup returns CDR1 SEHNR and CDR2 FQNEAQ (reference sequence).

V is TRBV29-1 and J is TRBJ2-7; there is no DNA to check the TCRdb D call of TRBD1. The CDR3 loop spans 13 amino acids. The germline V gene has CDR1 SQVTM and CDR2 ANQGSEA. The CDR3 region is CSGTGTGSYEQYF.

The chain links TRBV6-4 to TRBJ2-7; TCRdb's D call, TRBD2, is unchecked because there is no DNA. Germline V gene sequence: CDR1 MRHNA, CDR2 SNTAGT. The CDR3 runs 14 residues. CDR3 amino acids: CASSPGLASHEQYF.

The V gene is TRBV29-1, the J gene TRBJ2-5; TCRdb's D call of TRBD1 is untestable without DNA. Germline CDR1 and CDR2: SQVTM and ANQGSEA. This CDR3 has 14 residues. The CDR3 loop is CSVEGTETQETQYF.

J is TRBJ2-7 and V is TRBV7-9. Germline CDR1 and CDR2: SEHNR and FQNEAQ (reference sequence). The CDR3 has 11 amino acids. The CDR3 reads CASSLESEQYF.

The rearrangement joins TRBV4-3 to TRBJ1-3. CDR1 and CDR2 from the germline V gene are LGHNA and YSLEER. This CDR3 has 17 amino acids. The CDR3 reads CASSQAWTDGPGNTIYF.

The rearrangement links TRBV7-9 to TRBJ2-7; TCRdb names TRBD1, which stays unverified in the absence of DNA. The CDR3 runs to 13 residues. Germline V gene sequence: CDR1 SEHNR, CDR2 FQNEAQ (reference sequence). The CDR3 region is CASTLDGSYEQYF.

The V gene is TRBV28, the J gene TRBJ2-5. This CDR3 region has 18 residues. Per germline, CDR1 MDHEN and CDR2 SYDVKM. The CDR3 here is CASSLYDIGDHGLQTQYF.

The chain is built from TRBV7-3 and TRBJ2-7. CDR1 and CDR2 (germline): SGHTA, FQGTGA. The CDR3 extends over 13 amino acids. CDR3 in amino acids: CASSPTSDYEQYF.

The chain combines TRBV15 with TRBJ2-2. This CDR3 is 12 amino acids long. CDR1 and CDR2 from the germline V gene are LNHNV and YYDKDF (reference sequence). The CDR3 loop reads CATRPPSGELFF.

The chain joins TRBV29-1 to TRBJ2-5; TCRdb's D call of TRBD1 is untestable without DNA. This CDR3 comprises 12 residues. Germline CDR1 and CDR2: SQVTM and ANQGSEA. CDR3 amino acids: CSVDHRGETQYF. The full variable domain, its missing parts supplied by reference TRBV29-1 and TRBJ2-5, is SAVISQKPSRDICQRGTSLTIQCQVDSQVTMMFWYRQQPGQSLTLIATANQGSEATYESGFVIDKFPISRPNLTFSTLTVSNMSPEDSSIYLCSVDHRGETQYFGPGTRLLVL.

The chain has TRBV5-1 and TRBJ2-7; TCRdb proposes TRBD1, but this gene call is untestable without DNA. The CDR3 length is 15 residues. Germline CDR1 is SGHRS and CDR2 is YFSETQ. CDR3 region: CASSARQTNSYEQYF.

The chain has TRBV6-1 and TRBJ2-2. The CDR3 loop spans 16 amino acids. Germline lookup yields CDR1 MNHNS and CDR2 SASEGT. The CDR3 is CASSESVRANTGELFF.

This sequence joins TRBV5-1 and TRBJ2-1. Germline values: CDR1 SGHRS, CDR2 YFSETQ. The CDR3 spans 12 residues. CDR3 protein: CASSLLENEQFF.

The chain links TRBV21-1 to TRBJ2-7; TCRdb's D call of TRBD1 is untestable without DNA. TRBV21-1 has pseudogene status. The CDR3 consists of 12 residues. Here the CDR3 reads CASVPGQEPQEF.

This chain links TRBV7-9 with TRBJ1-2; TCRdb returns TRBD1, unconfirmable since there is no DNA. This CDR3 comprises 15 residues. The V gene's germline CDR1 is SEHNR and CDR2 FQNEAQ (reference sequence). The CDR3 sequence is CASSLAGQANYGYTF.